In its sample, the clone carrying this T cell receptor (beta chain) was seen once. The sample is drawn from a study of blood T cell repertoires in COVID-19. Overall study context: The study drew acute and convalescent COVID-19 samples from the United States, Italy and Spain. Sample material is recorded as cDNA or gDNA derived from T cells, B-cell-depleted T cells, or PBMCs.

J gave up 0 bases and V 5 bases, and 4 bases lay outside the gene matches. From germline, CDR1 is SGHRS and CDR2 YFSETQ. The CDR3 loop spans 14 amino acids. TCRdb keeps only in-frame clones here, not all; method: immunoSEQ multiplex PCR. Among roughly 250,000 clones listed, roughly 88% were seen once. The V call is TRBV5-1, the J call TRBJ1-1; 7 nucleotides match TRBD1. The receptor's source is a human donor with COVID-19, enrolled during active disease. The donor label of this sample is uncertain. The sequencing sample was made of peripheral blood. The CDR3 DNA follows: TGCGCCAGCAGTACAGGGGTAATGAACACTGAAGCTTTCTTT. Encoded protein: CASSTGVMNTEAFF.